These 17 T cell receptor beta chains were all obtained from the same sample, sequenced in a study of OX40 agonist ivuxolimab in advanced cancers. The library was prepared using the immunoSEQ multiplex PCR assay. The immuneACCESS repertoire file appears here via TCRdb, limited to in-frame rearrangements. These files lack a portion of the clones; in checked studies, under half of the deficit traces to unresolved V genes, and the cause of the others is not known. This sample comprises roughly 60,000 clones, 70% to 90% of them detected only once. The top ten constitute 4.5% to 5.5% of the sample. Sample: CD4+ or CD8+ T cells sorted from blood, taken in a trial of the OX40 agonist ivuxolimab. All receptors derive from an adult with an advanced solid tumor such as melanoma, head and neck, liver or kidney cancer.

The rearrangement joins TRBV28 to TRBJ1-2; D is possibly TRBD1 (5 bases). V lost 5 bases, J lost 0 bases, and 19 bases lay in between. Germline lookup yields CDR1 MDHEN and CDR2 SYDVKM. The CDR3 runs to 17 residues. CDR3 nucleotides: TGTGCCAGCAGTCTACCCCTACTGACAGCTTCTAACTATGGCTACACCTTC. Its translation is CASSLPLLTASNYGYTF.

The chain uses TRBV5-4 and TRBJ2-2, with D possibly being TRBD1 (5 bases). The CDR3 is 15 residues long. V lost 2 bases, J lost 7 bases, and 15 bases lay in between. Germline-derived CDR1 and CDR2 are SGHNT and YYREEE (reference sequence). In DNA, the CDR3 is TGTGCCAGCAGCTTCTCTTTAGGAACAGGCGGGGAGCTGTTTTTT. It translates to CASSFSLGTGGELFF.

The chain employs TRBV27 and TRBJ2-1; possible D gene TRBD2, 5 bases. With 6 bases removed from V and 2 bases from J, the gap between germline ends came to 11 bases. This CDR3 region has 14 residues. From germline, CDR1 is MNHEY and CDR2 SMNVEV (reference sequence). CDR3 bases: TGTGCCAGCAGGGACTCCGGCCCCTACAATGAGCAGTTCTTC. Translated, it gives CASRDSGPYNEQFF.

The rearrangement uses TRBV30 and TRBJ2-7; 10 bases match TRBD1. V lost 2 bases and J lost 3; bases outside the gene matches: 4. Germline V CDR1 and CDR2: GTSNPN, SVGIG (reference sequence). The length of the CDR3 is 14 residues. DNA of the CDR3: TGTGCCTGGAGTCCGGGACAGGGGCACTACGAGCAGTACTTC. Encoded protein: CAWSPGQGHYEQYF. Full variable domain (remainder filled in from reference TRBV30 and TRBJ2-7): SQTIHQWPATLVQPVGSPLSLECTVEGTSNPNLYWYRQAAGRGLQLLFYSVGIGQISSEVPQNLSASRPQDRQFILSSKKLLLSDSGFYLCAWSPGQGHYEQYFGPGTRLTVT.

The CDR3 region has the DNA TGTGCCAGCAACATAGCGGGAGCAACCTACAATGAGCAGTTCTTC. The encoded protein is CASNIAGATYNEQFF. This sequence joins TRBV28 and TRBJ2-1; 9 positions agree with TRBD2. The length of the CDR3 is 15 residues. Germline loops: CDR1 MDHEN, CDR2 SYDVKM. J lost 2 bases, V lost 7 bases, and 6 bases had no gene match.

This chain connects TRBV28 to TRBJ2-7; D gene uncertain. Germline CDR1 MDHEN, CDR2 SYDVKM. The V and J ends lost 6 bases and 3 bases respectively, with 9 bases between them. CDR3 size: 12 residues. The CDR3 nucleotides are TGTGCCAGCAGCCAGACAAGCTACGAGCAGTACTTC. Translation gives CASSQTSYEQYF.

The CDR3 region has the DNA TGTGCCAGCAGCGCCTACATCAATGATGACGGACAGAACTCCTACGAGCAGTACTTC. As protein: CASSAYINDDGQNSYEQYF. The gene calls are TRBV28 and TRBJ2-7; D perhaps matches TRBD1 (6 bases). Germline V lookup: CDR1 MDHEN, CDR2 SYDVKM. The CDR3 is 19 residues long. With 6 bases removed from V and 0 bases from J, the gap between germline ends came to 27 bases.

The CDR3 DNA follows: TGTGCCAGTTCCGGCCCTCAGCCCCAGCATTTT. Protein: CASSGPQPQHF. The chain recombines TRBV19 with TRBJ1-5, with D unclear. Per germline, CDR1 LNHDA and CDR2 SQIVND (reference sequence). V gave up 8 bases and J gave up 6 bases, with 8 bases separating them. This CDR3 spans 11 amino acids.

The rearrangement links TRBV5-8 to TRBJ1-2, with unresolved D. Germline CDR1 and CDR2: SGHTS and YDEGEE. V lost 5 bases and J 8 bases, leaving 19 bases between the germline ends. The CDR3 is made up of 14 amino acids. The CDR3 reads CASRRGRRERGYTF. The CDR3 DNA reads as TGTGCCAGCAGACGGGGTCGTAGGGAGCGGGGCTACACCTTC.

The rearrangement links TRBV6-4 to TRBJ2-1, with D maybe TRBD1 (5 bases). Deletions cut 4 bases from V and 9 bases from J, with 10 bases between. Germline V gene lookup returns CDR1 MRHNA and CDR2 SNTAGT. This CDR3 contains 12 residues. The CDR3: CASSGQGGEQFF. In DNA, the CDR3 is TGTGCCAGCAGTGGGCAGGGTGGTGAGCAGTTCTTC.

This clone was counted a few times. The genes are TRBV7-2 and TRBJ2-5; D perhaps matches TRBD1 (5 bases). Trimming removed 4 bases from V and 5 bases from J, with 11 bases in between. The CDR3 runs to 13 residues. From germline, CDR1 is SGHTA and CDR2 FQGNSA. CDR3 sequence: CASSSTVDETQYF. CDR3 in DNA: TGTGCCAGCAGCTCGACAGTTGACGAGACCCAGTACTTC.

The V and J genes are TRBV4-2 and TRBJ2-2; TRBD1 agrees at 8 bases. V was pared by 0 bases and J by 5 bases, with 2 bases of the junction left unmatched. Germline CDR1 and CDR2: LGHNA and YNFKEQ. The CDR3 contains 15 residues. The CDR3 sequence is CASSQETGETGELFF. DNA for the CDR3: TGTGCCAGCAGCCAAGAGACAGGGGAGACCGGGGAGCTGTTTTTT.

The chain is built from TRBV7-3 and TRBJ2-1, with D possibly being TRBD1 (5 bases). With 5 bases removed from V and 0 bases from J, the gap between germline ends came to 14 bases. The germline V gene has CDR1 SGHTA and CDR2 FQGTGA. The CDR3 consists of 16 residues. CDR3 sequence reads: CASSTWGPSSYNEQFF. The CDR3 nucleotides read TGTGCCAGCAGCACCTGGGGCCCGAGCTCCTACAATGAGCAGTTCTTC.

The J gene is TRBJ2-1, the V gene TRBV30; D ambiguous. This CDR3 has 8 residues. Germline values: CDR1 GTSNPN, CDR2 SVGIG (reference sequence). This CDR3 reads CIVNEQFF. DNA of the CDR3: TGTATCGTGAATGAGCAGTTCTTC.

The chain recombines TRBV9 with TRBJ1-1; TRBD1 aligns across 11 bases. CDR3 size: 14 residues. V dropped 3 bases and J dropped 5; count of bases not matched to a gene: 3. The germline V gene encodes CDR1 SGDLS and CDR2 YYNGEE. The CDR3, as DNA: TGTGCCAGCAGCGGGACAGGGGGCGTGACTGAAGCTTTCTTT. It yields the protein CASSGTGGVTEAFF. Based on the CDR3 plus reference TRBV9 and TRBJ1-1, the full variable domain is DSGVTQTPKHLITATGQRVTLRCSPRSGDLSVYWYQQSLDQGLQFLIQYYNGEERAKGNILERFSAQQFPDLHSELNLSSLELGDSALYFCASSGTGGVTEAFFGQGTRLTVV.

The chain recombines TRBV27 with TRBJ2-3, with D hard to call. Germline CDR1 MNHEY, CDR2 SMNVEV (reference sequence). The CDR3 is 13 residues long. The V gene lost 4 bases and the J gene lost 8 bases, with 13 bases spanning the gap. CDR3 sequence (DNA): TGTGCCAGCAGTTCGGTTTCCGGAGCTACGCAGTATTTT. Its protein is CASSSVSGATQYF.

J is TRBJ2-1 and V is TRBV7-2; D tentatively reads TRBD1 or TRBD2 (6 bases each). Germline CDR1 is SGHTA and CDR2 is FQGNSA. The CDR3 is 15 residues long. Trimming shortened V by 7 bases and J by 0 bases, and 13 bases separated the two germline ends. CDR3 protein: CASILSGASYNEQFF. Here the CDR3 DNA reads TGTGCCAGCATCCTCTCGGGGGCCTCCTACAATGAGCAGTTCTTC.